This TCR beta chain was profiled in a study of OX40 agonist ivuxolimab in advanced cancers. Study as a whole: An agonistic human IgG2 monoclonal antibody against OX40 (CD134) was given. At 0.01 to 10 mg/kg, ivuxolimab was administered intravenously to patients every 2 weeks. People in dose escalation had one of these cancers: hepatocellular carcinoma, melanoma, renal cell or head and neck cancer.

Study-wide results and limits: The study observed clonal expansion of CD4+ and CD8+ blood T cells by week 6 at 0.1 to 3.0 mg/kg.

Only in-frame clones appear in the TCRdb table, and some are missing; sequencing was by immunoSEQ multiplex PCR. The sample has about 68,000 clones; 91% are singletons. A note on this clone: Its antigen is still unknown.

Trimming stripped 0 bases from V and 5 bases from J, with 12 bases between. The CDR3 loop spans 15 amino acids. CDR1 and CDR2 from the germline V gene are SGHRS and YFSETQ. Source: CD4+ or CD8+ T cells sorted from blood, taken in a trial of the OX40 agonist ivuxolimab. This clonotype was sampled from an adult with an advanced solid tumor such as melanoma, head and neck, liver or kidney cancer. The chain combines TRBV5-1 with TRBJ2-1, with a possible D match to TRBD2 (6 bases). The CDR3 DNA reads as TGCGCCAGCAGCTTGGAGGGACTTACACACAATGAGCAGTTCTTC. As protein: CASSLEGLTHNEQFF.